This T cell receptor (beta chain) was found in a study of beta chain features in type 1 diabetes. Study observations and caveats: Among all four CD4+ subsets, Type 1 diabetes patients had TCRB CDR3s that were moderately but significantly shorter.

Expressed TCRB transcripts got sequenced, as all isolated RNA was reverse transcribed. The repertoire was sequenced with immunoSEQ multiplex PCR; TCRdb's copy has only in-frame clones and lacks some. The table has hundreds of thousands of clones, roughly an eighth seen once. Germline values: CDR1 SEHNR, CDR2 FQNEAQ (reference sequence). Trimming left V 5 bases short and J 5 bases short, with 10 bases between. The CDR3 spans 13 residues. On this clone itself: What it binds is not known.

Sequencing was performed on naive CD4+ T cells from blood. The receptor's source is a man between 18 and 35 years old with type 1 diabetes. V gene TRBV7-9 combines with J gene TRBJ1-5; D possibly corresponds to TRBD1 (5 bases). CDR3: CASSPGADQPQHF. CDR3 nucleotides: TGTGCCAGCAGCCCCGGGGCCGATCAGCCCCAGCATTTT.